The following is a T cell receptor (beta chain) sequence with its context. Its target is unknown. These data are taken from a study of monozygotic twins with inflammatory bowel disease. Findings of the study overall: Support was absent for any single strong signal or clonotype linked to IBD. Lower TCRbeta diversity (inverse Simpson) was seen in IBD patients than in healthy co-twins.

Eight cDNA synthesis reactions were run for every sample. The template switching step added UMIs that contained a 6-nucleotide sample barcode. After re-calling the 5' RACE reads, TCRdb lists one entry per CDR3 protein, DNA absent. Its table lists 150,000 to 200,000 distinct CDR3 sequences. CDR1 is MDHEN and CDR2 is SYDVKM in the germline V gene. The CDR3 extends over 12 amino acids. The sample taken for sequencing was blood. The chain joins TRBV28 to TRBJ2-7; TCRdb indicates TRBD1, and absent DNA this call remains unverified. The clonotype was recovered from a human donor with ulcerative colitis or Crohn's disease, or a healthy co-twin of an affected twin (not recorded which). The CDR3 loop is CAAGQGDWEQYF. Looking up the rest from reference TRBV28 and TRBJ2-7 gives the full variable domain: DVKVTQSSRYLVKRTGEKVFLECVQDMDHENMFWYRQDPGLGLRLIYFSYDVKMKEKGDIPEGYSVSREKKERFSLILESASTNQTSMYLCAAGQGDWEQYFGPGTRLTVT.